This T cell receptor (beta chain) was recorded in a study of cytomegalovirus exposure and HLA in healthy donors. Study results and limitations: Most TCRs appeared rarely, but some public TCRs recurred in many donors.

About this clone: Its target is not known.

PCR used 60 Vbeta primers and 13 Jbeta primers. In the source study's methods: About 11 million of tens of millions of unique TCR beta chains were shared, per a later count. Clones were sequenced by immunoSEQ multiplex PCR, and TCRdb holds only the in-frame ones, with some missing. V and J calls plus clone size are reproduced from that table; the DNA served to infer D and trimming. Counted here are approximately 150,000 clones, around 73% occurring once; the ten biggest clones make up under 5.5%. The source material was PBMCs. This sequence originates from a woman between 18 and 29 years old in good health and CMV-seropositive.

The chain's CDR3 is CASSPPQAGGYTF. Here the CDR3 DNA reads TGTGCCAGCAGTCCCCCCCAAGCGGGTGGCTACACCTTC. This chain joins TRBV28 and TRBJ1-2, with unresolved D. CDR1 is MDHEN and CDR2 is SYDVKM in the germline V gene. CDR3 length: 13 residues. V lost 5 bases and J 7 bases, leaving 14 bases between the germline ends.